A selection of T cell receptor beta chains follows, all from one sample in a study of T cells in Graves' hyperthyroidism and ophthalmopathy. Using its own MiXCR run on the multiplex PCR reads, TCRdb lists one record per CDR3 protein. In the table there are 350,000 to 400,000 distinct CDR3 sequences, around 18% of which are singletons. What was sequenced was blood. These TCRs come from a man between 18 and 29 years old with Graves' ophthalmopathy. CDR3s include the opening cysteine and the closing phenylalanine or tryptophan. The D gene is left open where the match is weak. Size is omitted from some rows. Given values are once, few, many or a class for expanded clones.

NA	TRBV24-1	TRBJ1-2	14	few	CATSDATGIYGYTF	TGTGCCACCAGTGATGCCACAGGAATCTATGGCTACACCTTC
NA	TRBV7-2	TRBJ2-3	15	many	CASSLGPTSTDTQYF	TGTGCCAGCAGCTTAGGCCCTACCAGCACAGATACGCAGTATTTT
NA	TRBV12-3/TRBV12-4	TRBJ1-2	12	NA	CASSPSGRGYTF	TGTGCCAGCAGTCCGTCGGGGAGGGGCTACACCTTC
TRBD1	TRBV18	TRBJ1-1	13	many	CASSLRDSSEAFF	TGTGCCAGCTCACTTAGGGACAGTTCTGAAGCTTTCTTT
TRBD1	TRBV5-1	TRBJ1-4	14	NA	CASSSGQEYEKLFF	TGCGCCAGCAGCTCGGGACAGGAATATGAAAAACTGTTTTTT
NA	TRBV14	TRBJ2-2	16	few	CASSQRTDARTGELFF	TGTGCCAGCAGCCAAAGGACAGATGCCCGCACCGGGGAGCTGTTTTTT
NA	TRBV7-9	TRBJ2-1	15	many	CASSPPDTLYNEQFF	TGTGCCAGCAGCCCCCCGGACACCCTCTACAATGAGCAGTTCTTC
TRBD1	TRBV6-1	TRBJ1-2	15	few	CASSLLDRGVYGYTF	TGTGCCAGCAGTTTACTAGACAGGGGGGTGTATGGCTACACCTTC
NA	TRBV7-9	TRBJ1-1	13	many	CASTLQGSPEAFF	TGTGCCAGCACTCTCCAGGGGAGCCCTGAAGCTTTCTTT
NA	TRBV5-1	TRBJ2-1	13	NA	CASSLRPHNEQFF	TGCGCCAGCAGCTTGAGGCCCCACAATGAGCAGTTCTTC
TRBD1	TRBV15	TRBJ1-1	15	many	CATSRTRTGAPEAFF	TGTGCCACCAGCAGAACCAGGACAGGGGCTCCTGAAGCTTTCTTT
NA	TRBV6-5	TRBJ2-1	13	many	CASSYSKGNEQFF	TGTGCCAGCAGTTACTCGAAGGGCAATGAGCAGTTCTTC
NA	TRBV15	TRBJ1-2	13	few	CATSRAEGFGYTF	TGTGCCACCAGCAGAGCCGAGGGTTTTGGCTACACCTTC
NA	TRBV6-1	TRBJ1-1	13	many	CASSYLAGTEAFF	TGTGCCAGCAGTTACCTCGCGGGAACTGAAGCTTTCTTT
NA	TRBV9	TRBJ2-2	19	NA	CASSASGDPGKPNTGELFF	TGTGCCAGCAGCGCCTCAGGGGACCCGGGTAAACCGAACACCGGGGAGCTGTTTTTT
NA	TRBV29-1	TRBJ1-1	12	few	CSVRDFDTEAFF	TGCAGCGTTAGGGATTTCGACACTGAAGCTTTCTTT
NA	TRBV14	TRBJ1-4	15	few	CASSQEYRSNEKLFF	TGTGCCAGCAGCCAAGAATACAGGAGTAATGAAAAACTGTTTTTT
NA	TRBV3-1	TRBJ1-4	13	many	CASSWETQGKLFF	TGTGCCAGCAGCTGGGAGACTCAGGGAAAACTGTTTTTT
NA	TRBV18	TRBJ1-1	12	many	CASSPRKGEAFF	TGTGCCAGCTCACCAAGGAAGGGGGAAGCTTTCTTT
NA	TRBV28	TRBJ1-6	14	many	CASSYQGNYGALHF	TGTGCCAGCAGTTACCAGGGGAACTATGGGGCCCTCCACTTT
TRBD1	TRBV7-2	TRBJ1-2	14	many	CASSPGGSFGGYTF	TGTGCCAGCAGCCCAGGGGGGTCCTTCGGTGGCTACACCTTC
TRBD1	TRBV19	TRBJ1-5	14	few	CASSIRDRDQPQHF	TGTGCCAGTAGTATTCGGGACAGGGATCAGCCCCAGCATTTT
NA	TRBV5-1	TRBJ1-5	15	many	CASSPTGRGDQPQHF	TGCGCCAGCAGCCCCACCGGCAGGGGAGATCAGCCCCAGCATTTT
TRBD2	TRBV5-1	TRBJ2-7	15	many	CASRPGTSGGYEQYF	TGCGCCAGCAGACCCGGGACTAGCGGGGGCTACGAGCAGTACTTC
TRBD2	TRBV4-1	TRBJ2-1	15	few	CASAQGSGGAWEQFF	TGCGCCAGCGCCCAGGGGAGCGGGGGGGCTTGGGAGCAGTTCTTC
NA	TRBV27	TRBJ2-3	14	NA	CASRRTLPTDTQYF	TGTGCCAGCAGGCGGACGTTACCCACAGATACGCAGTATTTT
NA	TRBV19	TRBJ2-1	15	few	CASRSGSGLNNEQFF	TGTGCCAGTAGATCAGGGTCGGGACTTAACAATGAGCAGTTCTTC
TRBD2	TRBV2	TRBJ2-3	16	NA	CASRPLAGGSTDTQYF	TGTGCCAGCAGACCCCTAGCGGGGGGGAGCACAGATACGCAGTATTTT
TRBD2	TRBV13	TRBJ2-1	11	few	CASSLAGGMFF	TGTGCCAGCAGCTTAGCGGGGGGTATGTTCTTC
NA	TRBV28	TRBJ1-6	16	few	CASTSAGGLYNSPLHF	TGTGCCAGCACATCTGCCGGGGGGCTTTATAATTCACCCCTCCACTTT
NA	TRBV2	TRBJ1-3	15	many	CASSYGLSSGNTIYF	TGTGCCAGCAGTTATGGGCTTTCCTCTGGAAACACCATATATTTT
NA	TRBV12-3/TRBV12-4	TRBJ1-6	13	many	CASSGGRNSPLHF	TGTGCCAGCAGCGGAGGTAGAAATTCACCCCTCCACTTT
TRBD2	TRBV3-1	TRBJ2-1	16	few	CASSQRARGGLNEQFF	TGTGCCAGCAGCCAAAGGGCCCGGGGGGGGTTAAATGAGCAGTTCTTC
TRBD1	TRBV18	TRBJ1-1	15	NA	CASSVNGQGGTEAFF	TGTGCCAGCTCAGTTAATGGGCAGGGGGGCACTGAAGCTTTCTTT
TRBD1	TRBV6-6	TRBJ2-5	15	many	CASSYSTGGGETQYF	TGTGCCAGCAGTTACTCGACAGGGGGCGGTGAGACCCAGTACTTC
NA	TRBV12-3/TRBV12-4	TRBJ1-6	14	few	CASSLNRESSPLHF	TGTGCCAGCAGTTTAAACAGGGAGAGCTCACCCCTCCACTTT
TRBD1	TRBV2	TRBJ1-2	12	NA	CASTGQGVGYTF	TGTGCCAGCACAGGACAGGGGGTTGGCTACACCTTC
NA	TRBV27	TRBJ2-2	14	NA	CASSLYGATGELFF	TGTGCCAGCAGTTTATATGGTGCCACCGGGGAGCTGTTTTTT
NA	TRBV28	TRBJ2-1	10	NA	CASSFCEQFF	TGTGCCAGCAGTTTCTGTGAGCAGTTCTTC
NA	TRBV9	TRBJ2-7	13	many	CASTSAVSGEQYF	TGTGCCAGCACCTCCGCAGTGTCCGGGGAGCAGTACTTC
NA	TRBV2	TRBJ1-2	13	many	CASRRGEKSGYTF	TGTGCCAGCAGACGTGGGGAGAAGAGTGGCTACACCTTC
TRBD1	TRBV6-1	TRBJ1-1	15	NA	CASSEPQGATTEAFF	TGTGCCAGCAGTGAACCCCAGGGGGCAACGACTGAAGCTTTCTTT
NA	TRBV27	TRBJ1-6	16	NA	CASSNGGAGFNSPLHF	TGTGCCAGCAGTAATGGTGGGGCAGGGTTCAATTCACCCCTCCACTTT